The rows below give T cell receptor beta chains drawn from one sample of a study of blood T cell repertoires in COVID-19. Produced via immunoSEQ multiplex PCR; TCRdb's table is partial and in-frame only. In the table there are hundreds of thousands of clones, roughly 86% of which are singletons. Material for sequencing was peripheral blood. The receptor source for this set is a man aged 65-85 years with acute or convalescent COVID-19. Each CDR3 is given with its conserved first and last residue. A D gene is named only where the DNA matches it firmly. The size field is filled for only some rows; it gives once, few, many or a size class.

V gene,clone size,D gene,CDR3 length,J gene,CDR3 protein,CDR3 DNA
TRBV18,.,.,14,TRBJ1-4,CASSPPAQNEKLFF,TGTGCCAGCTCACCACCCGCACAGAATGAAAAACTGTTTTTT
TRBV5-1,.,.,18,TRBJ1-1,CASSLGIWATEKNTEAFF,TGCGCTAGCAGCTTGGGCATTTGGGCAACAGAAAAGAACACTGAAGCTTTCTTT
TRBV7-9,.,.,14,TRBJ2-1,CASSRSGSYNEQFF,TGTGCCAGCAGCCGTAGCGGATCCTACAATGAGCAGTTCTTC
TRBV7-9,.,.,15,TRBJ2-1,CASSLGLVIDNEQFF,TGTGCCAGCAGCTTAGGTCTAGTAATCGACAATGAGCAGTTCTTC
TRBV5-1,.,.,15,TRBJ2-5,CASSLVGTGEETQYF,TGCGCCAGCAGCTTGGTGGGTACGGGGGAGGAGACCCAGTACTTC
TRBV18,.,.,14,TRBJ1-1,CASSPFEGGTEAFF,TGTGCCAGCTCGCCTTTCGAGGGAGGCACTGAAGCTTTCTTT
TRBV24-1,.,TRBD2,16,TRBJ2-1,CATSDQLAEHYNEQFF,TGTGCCACCAGTGATCAACTAGCGGAACACTACAATGAGCAGTTCTTC
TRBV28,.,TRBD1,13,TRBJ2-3,CASSRTGGDTQYF,TGTGCCAGCAGCAGGACAGGGGGGGATACGCAGTATTTT
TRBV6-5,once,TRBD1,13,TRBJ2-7,CASSLDRGHGQYF,TGTGCCAGCAGTCTTGACAGGGGGCACGGGCAGTACTTC
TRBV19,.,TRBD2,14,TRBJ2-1,CASSIRGGVGEQFF,TGTGCCAGTAGTATAAGGGGAGGGGTCGGAGAGCAGTTCTTC
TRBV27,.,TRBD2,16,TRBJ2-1,CASSVGLAGGRNEQFF,TGTGCCAGCAGTGTAGGACTAGCGGGGGGGAGGAATGAGCAGTTCTTC
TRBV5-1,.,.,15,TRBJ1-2,CASSLPAGGTDGYTF,TGCGCCAGCAGCTTACCCGCTGGGGGGACCGATGGCTACACCTTC
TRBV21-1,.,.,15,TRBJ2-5,CASSKGTSGMETQYF,TGTGCCAGCAGCAAAGGGACTAGCGGGATGGAGACCCAGTACTTC
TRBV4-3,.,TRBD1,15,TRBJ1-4,CASSQATGTNEKLFF,TGCGCCAGCAGCCAAGCGACAGGGACTAATGAAAAACTGTTTTTT
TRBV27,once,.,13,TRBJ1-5,CASSLSRYQPQHF,TGTGCCAGCAGTTTATCTCGGTATCAGCCCCAGCATTTT
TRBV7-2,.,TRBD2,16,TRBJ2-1,CASSPGLAGGRDEQFF,TGTGCCAGCAGCCCGGGACTAGCGGGAGGGCGGGATGAGCAGTTCTTC
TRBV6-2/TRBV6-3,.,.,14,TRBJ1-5,CASSYWGDNQPQHF,TGTGCCAGCAGTTACTGGGGGGACAATCAGCCCCAGCATTTT